Following are 7 T cell receptor beta chains from one sample sequenced in a study of T cells in Graves' hyperthyroidism and ophthalmopathy. RNA transcripts served as the template for amplifying TCR beta CDR3 regions. HTBI primers drove first-round RT-PCR of the TCR CDR3. TCRdb re-analysed the multiplex PCR reads in MiXCR, keeping a single row per CDR3 protein. The sample records over 300,000 distinct CDR3 sequences, over 11% being singletons. Sequencing used blood. These receptors were collected from a woman aged 55 to 70 with Graves' hyperthyroidism.

This clonotype was found once. The rearrangement uses TRBV6-6 and TRBJ1-1, with D uncertain. Trimming stripped 0 bases from V and 1 base from J, with 6 bases between. Per the germline V gene, CDR1 is MNHNY and CDR2 is SVGAGI (reference sequence). The CDR3 length is 14 residues. CDR3: CASSYSHRNTEAFF. The CDR3 nucleotides are TGTGCCAGCAGTTACTCGCACAGGAACACTGAAGCTTTCTTT.

The rearrangement links TRBV18 to TRBJ2-3; D possibly corresponds to TRBD2 (6 bases). Germline V lookup: CDR1 KGHSH, CDR2 LQKENI. V dropped 3 bases and J dropped 0 bases, with 13 bases sitting between them. This CDR3 has 16 residues. The CDR3 nucleotides read TGTGCCAGCTCACCGAATAGCGGAGGGAGCACAGATACGCAGTATTTT. Residues: CASSPNSGGSTDTQYF.

This clonotype was recorded many times. The V gene is TRBV18, the J gene TRBJ2-7, with 11 bases fitting TRBD2. This CDR3 comprises 14 residues. The J segment lost 6 bases and the V segment lost 2 bases, leaving 3 bases of the junction unmatched. The germline V gene has CDR1 KGHSH and CDR2 LQKENI. The CDR3 sequence: CASSPTSGRGEQYF. The CDR3 DNA is TGTGCCAGCTCACCAACTAGCGGGAGAGGCGAGCAGTACTTC.

On this clonotype itself: A much more abundant neighbour one base away suggests this may be a read error. The chain has TRBV29-1 and TRBJ1-2; possibly TRBD1 for D (5 bases). This CDR3 is 14 amino acids long. The germline V gene encodes CDR1 SQVTM and CDR2 ANQGSEA. V was pared by 2 bases and J by 2 bases, with 12 bases between. DNA for the CDR3: TGCAGCGTTGAATCACAGGACACAAACTATGGCTACACCTTC. Encoded protein: CSVESQDTNYGYTF.

The sample holds a few counts of this clonotype. This chain uses TRBV20-1 with TRBJ2-1, with 10 bases matching TRBD2. V lost 1 base to trimming and J lost 6 bases; unmatched junction nucleotides: 6. Germline V gene data show CDR1 as DFQATT and CDR2 as SNEGSKA (reference sequence). This CDR3 region has 15 residues. Here the CDR3 reads CSARGLAGVPNEQFF. CDR3 DNA sequence: TGCAGTGCTAGAGGCCTAGCGGGAGTGCCCAATGAGCAGTTCTTC.

This clonotype was detected ten times or more. V gene TRBV30 combines with J gene TRBJ2-7, with TRBD1 as a possible D gene (5 bases). The CDR3 is 12 residues long. V shed 4 bases and J shed 1 base, with 8 bases lying between them. The germline gives CDR1 GTSNPN, CDR2 SVGIG (reference sequence). CDR3 loop: CAWTRQSYEQYF. Here the CDR3 DNA reads TGTGCCTGGACCAGACAGTCCTACGAGCAGTACTTC.

This clonotype has a count of ten or more. This sequence joins TRBV7-9 and TRBJ1-2; D remains unclear. Germline CDR1 SEHNR, CDR2 FQNEAQ (reference sequence). V shed 1 base and J shed 7 bases, with 10 bases lying between them. The CDR3 runs 13 residues. This chain's CDR3 is CASSLEGPGGYTF. DNA for the CDR3: TGTGCCAGCAGCTTAGAAGGACCGGGTGGCTACACCTTC.